This T cell receptor (beta chain) was identified in a study of blood T cells in healthy people across ages. About the research overall: There was about one barcoded beta molecule captured by template switching per two T cells. Study observations and caveats: It was the long-lived donors that had more naive CD4+ cells and higher diversity than aged donors. A roughly linear fall in TCR beta diversity per million T cells was seen with increasing age.

The sample holds one count of this clonotype. Its specificity is not known. Trimming pared 0 bases from V and 2 bases from J, leaving 17 bases between. CDR1 and CDR2 (germline): DFQATT, SNEGSKA (reference sequence). The CDR3 covers 16 residues. Using a J-beta primer mix together with a sample-barcoded 5' primer, a second PCR was run for about 6 to 12 cycles. One entry per CDR3 protein, called by TCRdb with MiXCR from the 5' RACE reads. This sample carries approximately 830,000 distinct CDR3 sequences, around 62% of them seen once, and the ten largest clones take roughly 25%. Whenever a sample was processed, at least 7 million PBMCs were isolated.

The clonotype originates from a young man in good health. The sample was blood. The rearrangement joins TRBV20-1 to TRBJ2-7; tentative D call: TRBD2 (6 bases). The chain's CDR3 is CSARDVRLEETYEQYF. The CDR3 DNA sequence: TGCAGTGCTAGAGATGTAAGACTAGAGGAAACCTACGAGCAGTACTTC.